A single sample gave rise to the 14 T cell receptor beta chains below, sequenced in a study of T cell clones after liver transplantation. Only in-frame clones appear in the TCRdb table, and some are missing; sequencing was by immunoSEQ multiplex PCR. The profile shows tens of thousands of clones, about four fifths of them singletons. The specimen comprised CD8+ T cells from blood, sampled 54 months after liver transplant. The source is a human patient who received a liver transplant. Part of the T cells may come from the graft donor.

This clone has more than one count but fewer than ten. The J gene is TRBJ2-2, the V gene TRBV28; TRBD1 is a possible D gene (6 bases). CDR1 is MDHEN, CDR2 SYDVKM, per germline. The V end was cut by 2 bases, the J end by 2 bases, with 9 bases between. The CDR3 consists of 15 residues. CDR3 protein: CASSLAGVNTGELFF. DNA for the CDR3: TGTGCCAGCAGTTTAGCAGGGGTTAACACCGGGGAGCTGTTTTTT.

The rearrangement joins TRBV27 to TRBJ1-2, with 10 bases that match TRBD1. J was trimmed by 7 bases and V by 5 bases; bases with no gene match: 4. The germline CDR1 and CDR2 sequences are MNHEY and SMNVEV (reference sequence). CDR3 length: 13 residues. CDR3 coding DNA: TGTGCCAGCAGTCAAGGGACAGGGGCTGGCTACACCTTC. Its translation is CASSQGTGAGYTF.

The V and J genes are TRBV7-9 and TRBJ2-1, with TRBD1 matching 7 bases. J was trimmed by 3 bases and V by 4 bases; bases with no gene match: 6. The CDR3 totals 15 residues. From germline, CDR1 is SEHNR and CDR2 FQNEAQ (reference sequence). CDR3 sequence (DNA): TGTGCCAGCAGCTCTCCCAGACAGGGCTACAATGAGCAGTTCTTC. Translated: CASSSPRQGYNEQFF.

The chain has TRBV13 and TRBJ2-5, with 9 nucleotides matching TRBD1. The V and J ends lost 3 bases and 2 bases, in that order; junction bases with no gene match: 13. The length of the CDR3 is 18 residues. Germline V gene lookup returns CDR1 PRHDT and CDR2 FYEKMQ (reference sequence). The CDR3 DNA is TGTGCCAGCAGCTTGCTTACCTTAGGGGACAGGGTACAAGAGACCCAGTACTTC. It codes for CASSLLTLGDRVQETQYF.

The chain joins TRBV6-5 to TRBJ1-2; 10 bases are a match to TRBD1. The trim removed 5 bases at V and 5 bases at J, leaving 8 bases unmatched. Germline V gives CDR1 MNHEY, CDR2 SVGAGI. The CDR3 runs to 15 residues. The CDR3 protein is CASSNRTGGPYGYTF. The CDR3 nucleotides read TGTGCCAGCAGTAACCGGACAGGGGGACCATATGGCTACACCTTC.

The rearrangement joins TRBV28 to TRBJ2-7; D is undetermined. CDR1 is MDHEN, CDR2 SYDVKM, per germline. The CDR3 runs 14 residues. The V end was cut by 3 bases, the J end by 2 bases, with 11 bases between. This CDR3 is CASSFRAQPYEQYF. The CDR3, as DNA: TGTGCCAGCAGTTTTCGGGCACAACCCTACGAGCAGTACTTC.

The CDR3 nucleotides are TGTGCCAGCAAGTCCGGGAACACCGGGGAGCTGTTTTTT. Residues: CASKSGNTGELFF. This rearrangement joins TRBV6-4 to TRBJ2-2; D gene ambiguous. Trimming shortened V by 7 bases and J by 1 base, and 7 bases separated the two germline ends. Germline assignment: CDR1 MRHNA and CDR2 SNTAGT. CDR3 length: 13 residues.

The chain joins TRBV13 to TRBJ1-1; maybe TRBD1 (6 bases). CDR3 length equals 13 residues. The ends were cut back, 6 bases at V and 5 bases at J, with 13 bases in the middle. Germline CDR1 is PRHDT and CDR2 is FYEKMQ (reference sequence). CDR3 sequence (DNA): TGTGCCAGCAGGTATAAAGGGGGGACTGAAGCTTTCTTT. It codes for CASRYKGGTEAFF.

Relative to its sample, this clone is medium-sized (0.01 to 0.1%). The rearrangement links TRBV28 to TRBJ2-2, with D perhaps TRBD1 or TRBD2 (6 bases each). The CDR3 is 16 residues long. Germline assignment: CDR1 MDHEN and CDR2 SYDVKM. The germline V and J ends were trimmed by 6 bases and 0 bases, with 14 bases remaining between them. CDR3 loop: CASSDGRTANTGELFF. CDR3 bases: TGTGCCAGCAGCGATGGGAGGACAGCGAACACCGGGGAGCTGTTTTTT.

The chain links TRBV2 to TRBJ2-2; TRBD1 matches at 11 bases. The CDR3 runs to 16 residues. Germline loops: CDR1 SNHLY, CDR2 FYNNEI. The V segment lost 5 bases and the J segment 3 bases; nucleotides outside the gene matches: 5. CDR3 sequence: CASSSRDRGDTGELFF. DNA of the CDR3: TGTGCCAGCAGTTCCCGGGACAGGGGGGACACCGGGGAGCTGTTTTTT.

The chain couples TRBV27 to TRBJ1-2; the D gene is possibly TRBD1 (5 bases). CDR3 length equals 12 residues. V was cut by 5 bases and J by 8 bases, with 12 bases left in between. Germline V gives CDR1 MNHEY, CDR2 SMNVEV (reference sequence). The CDR3 sequence: CASSPQGDGYTF. In DNA form, the CDR3 reads TGTGCCAGCAGTCCGCAGGGCGACGGCTACACCTTC.

The rearrangement joins TRBV28 to TRBJ1-1; tentatively, D is TRBD1 (6 bases). Trimming cost V 4 bases and J 0 bases, with 9 bases left between them. Germline CDR1 is MDHEN and CDR2 is SYDVKM. The CDR3 has 14 amino acids. Here the CDR3 reads CASSSGHLNTEAFF. The CDR3 region has the DNA TGTGCCAGCAGTTCGGGACATTTGAACACTGAAGCTTTCTTT.

This clone appeared once. The V and J genes are TRBV7-9 and TRBJ2-7; D perhaps matches TRBD1 (5 bases). The CDR3 consists of 12 residues. Between the trimmed V and J ends, which lost 3 bases and 5 bases, there was a span of 8 bases. Germline V lookup: CDR1 SEHNR, CDR2 FQNEAQ (reference sequence). This CDR3 reads CASSFVRDEQYF. In nucleotides, the CDR3 is TGTGCCAGCAGCTTCGTCAGGGACGAGCAGTACTTC.

In this sample, this clone turned up a few times. The gene calls are TRBV29-1 and TRBJ2-7, with D possibly TRBD2 on 7 matching bases. V shed 1 base and J shed 3 bases, with 22 bases lying between them. Germline V lookup: CDR1 SQVTM, CDR2 ANQGSEA. The CDR3 has 17 amino acids. The DNA of the CDR3 is TGCAGCGTTGAAGGGGGGGGTGGGACACGTAACGACTACGAGCAGTACTTC. Translated, it gives CSVEGGGGTRNDYEQYF.